One sample yielded the 8 T cell receptor beta chains listed below, sequenced in a study of human T cells and chemical hapten exposure. Regarding time point: patch test 2, 6 weeks after DPC sensitization. Indicated treatment: therapeutic diphenylcyclopropenone sensitization with weekly scalp DPC. A single record per CDR3 protein comes from TCRdb applying MiXCR to the RACE reads. The sample shows approximately 96,000 distinct CDR3 sequences, about 9.3% of them seen only once. The sample was whole blood, taken in connection with sensitization to the hapten diphenylcyclopropenone (DPC). The source of these receptors is a woman in her thirties or forties with alopecia areata. Some clones in this sample may be carry-over from other donors' samples.

The V call is TRBV28, the J call TRBJ2-7; D unresolved. The CDR3 runs 14 residues. Deletions cut 7 bases from V and 1 base from J, with 14 bases between. The germline gives CDR1 MDHEN, CDR2 SYDVKM. CDR3 sequence: CASTLVVGSYEQYF. The CDR3, as DNA: TGTGCCAGCACCTTGGTGGTGGGGTCCTACGAGCAGTACTTC.

This clonotype was counted a few times. The V call is TRBV29-1, the J call TRBJ2-5; a possible D gene is TRBD2 (5 bases). This CDR3 contains 13 residues. Trimming took 5 bases from V and 0 from J, leaving 10 bases between them. CDR1 and CDR2 from the germline V gene are SQVTM and ANQGSEA. The CDR3 sequence: CSVRPGNQETQYF. In DNA, the CDR3 is TGCAGCGTTCGGCCGGGGAACCAAGAGACCCAGTACTTC.

The V gene is TRBV28, the J gene TRBJ2-7; TRBD2 agrees at 9 bases. The V gene end was trimmed by 2 bases and the J gene end by 3 bases; junction bases not matched to a gene: 2. CDR3 length: 14 residues. Germline CDR1 reads MDHEN; CDR2 reads SYDVKM. The DNA for the CDR3 is TGTGCCAGCAGTTTAGGCGGGGGGGGCTACGAGCAGTACTTC. Translated, it gives CASSLGGGGYEQYF.

This sequence joins TRBV5-4 and TRBJ1-1, with D maybe TRBD1 (6 bases). The length of the CDR3 is 14 residues. V shed 6 bases and J shed 4 bases, with 16 bases lying between them. CDR1 and CDR2 from the germline V gene are SGHNT and YYREEE (reference sequence). The CDR3 loop reads CASKPYGGATEAFF. The DNA of the CDR3 is TGTGCCAGCAAACCGTACGGGGGGGCCACTGAAGCTTTCTTT.

This clonotype has only a few counts. The V and J genes are TRBV28 and TRBJ2-3; 7 nucleotides match TRBD2. The V gene end was trimmed by 3 bases and the J gene end by 2 bases; junction bases not matched to a gene: 5. The CDR3 spans 15 residues. Per germline, CDR1 MDHEN and CDR2 SYDVKM. CDR3 coding DNA: TGTGCCAGCAGTTTCCGCGGGAGCTTCACAGATACGCAGTATTTT. Amino acids: CASSFRGSFTDTQYF. The whole variable domain, remainder taken from reference TRBV28 and TRBJ2-3, is DVKVTQSSRYLVKRTGEKVFLECVQDMDHENMFWYRQDPGLGLRLIYFSYDVKMKEKGDIPEGYSVSREKKERFSLILESASTNQTSMYLCASSFRGSFTDTQYFGPGTRLTVL.

V and J are TRBV7-3 and TRBJ2-1, with TRBD1 as a possible D gene (5 bases). Germline CDR1 reads SGHTA; CDR2 reads FQGTGA. The V end lost 0 bases, the J end lost 9 bases, and 21 bases lay between the germline ends. CDR3 length: 17 amino acids. This CDR3 is CASSLTGLGNWGGEQFF. The CDR3 DNA reads TGTGCCAGCAGCTTAACGGGCCTAGGGAATTGGGGCGGTGAGCAGTTCTTC.

V usage is TRBV7-9 and J usage is TRBJ2-5; possibly TRBD2 for D (6 bases). V dropped 3 bases and J dropped 2 bases, with 10 bases sitting between them. The V gene's germline CDR1 is SEHNR and CDR2 FQNEAQ (reference sequence). The CDR3 loop spans 14 amino acids. The CDR3 nucleotides are TGTGCCAGCAGCTTCCCCAGCGGGCAAGAGACCCAGTACTTC. Translation: CASSFPSGQETQYF. The variable domain in full, completed from reference TRBV7-9 and TRBJ2-5, reads DTGVSQNPRHKITKRGQNVTFRCDPISEHNRLYWYRQTLGQGPEFLTYFQNEAQLEKSRLLSDRFSAERPKGSFSTLEIQRTEQGDSAMYLCASSFPSGQETQYFGPGTRLLVL.

This clonotype was seen repeatedly, ten times or more. The genes are TRBV10-3 and TRBJ2-7; D remains ambiguous. Germline V gene data show CDR1 as ENHRY and CDR2 as SYGVKD. The CDR3 is 13 amino acids. Trimming took 7 bases from V and 2 from J, leaving 12 bases between them. Written as DNA, the CDR3 is TGTGCCATCACTCAGACCCTTACCTACGAGCAGTACTTC. Translating it yields CAITQTLTYEQYF.